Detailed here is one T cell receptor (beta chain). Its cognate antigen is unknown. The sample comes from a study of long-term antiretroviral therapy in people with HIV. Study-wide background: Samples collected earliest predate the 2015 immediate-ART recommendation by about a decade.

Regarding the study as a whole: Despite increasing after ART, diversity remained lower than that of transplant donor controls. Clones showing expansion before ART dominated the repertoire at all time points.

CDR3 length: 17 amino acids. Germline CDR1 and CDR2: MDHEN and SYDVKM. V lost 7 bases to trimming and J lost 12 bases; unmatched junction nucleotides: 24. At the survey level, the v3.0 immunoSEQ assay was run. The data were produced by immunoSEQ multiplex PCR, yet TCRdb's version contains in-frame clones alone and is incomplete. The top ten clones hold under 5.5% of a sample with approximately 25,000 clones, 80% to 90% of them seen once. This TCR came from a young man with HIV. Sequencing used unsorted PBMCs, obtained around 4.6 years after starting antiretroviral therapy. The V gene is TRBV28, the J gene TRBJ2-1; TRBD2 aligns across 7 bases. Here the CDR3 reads CASTLGLGGGGPEMQFF. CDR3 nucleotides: TGTGCCAGCACTTTGGGCCTGGGTGGGGGAGGGCCTGAAATGCAGTTCTTC.